Listed here are 16 T cell receptor beta chains from one sample, sequenced in a study of blood T cell repertoires in COVID-19. This table comes from immunoSEQ multiplex PCR, and its TCRdb copy is limited to in-frame clones, with some not included. The sample has about 250,000 clones, around 83% seen once; the top ten hold 5% to 6%. Sequenced input: peripheral blood. Every receptor here comes from a man older than 75 with acute or convalescent COVID-19.

This clone is a singleton in its sample. The rearrangement links TRBV6-5 to TRBJ1-6; D gene ambiguous. Trimming took off 5 bases at V and 5 bases at J, with 10 bases between the two ends. The CDR3 sequence is 14 residues long. The germline CDR1 and CDR2 sequences are MNHEY and SVGAGI. Here the CDR3 reads CASSLSGHNSPLHF. The CDR3 coding sequence is TGTGCCAGCAGTCTGTCTGGCCATAATTCACCCCTCCACTTT.

The V call is TRBV21-1, the J call TRBJ2-1; TRBD1 was called by the table and not checked on the DNA. TRBV21-1 is termed a pseudogene. The CDR3 loop spans 16 amino acids. CDR3 coding DNA: TGTGCCAGCAGCACCAGAGACAGGGTCTCCTACAATGAGCAGTTCTTC. This sequence encodes CASSTRDRVSYNEQFF.

This clone has only one observation. CDR3 residues: CASSFEESQGISGYTF. The CDR3 DNA is TGTGCCAGCAGCTTCGAGGAGTCACAGGGAATAAGTGGCTACACCTTC. This chain links TRBV5-6 with TRBJ1-2; D possibly corresponds to TRBD1 (6 bases). V dropped 2 bases and J dropped 7 bases, with 21 bases sitting between them. From germline, CDR1 is SGHDT and CDR2 YYEEEE. The CDR3 covers 16 residues.

The CDR3 here is CASSPGLSDNQPQHF. The CDR3 nucleotides are TGTGCCAGTAGTCCCGGATTAAGCGACAATCAGCCCCAGCATTTT. The J gene is TRBJ1-5, the V gene TRBV19; D call uncertain. Trimming stripped 5 bases from V and 3 bases from J, with 14 bases between. Germline values: CDR1 LNHDA, CDR2 SQIVND (reference sequence). The CDR3 runs 15 residues.

The chain has TRBV3-1 (or the pseudogene TRBV3-2) and TRBJ2-5, with 8 nucleotides matching TRBD2. J lost 5 bases, V lost 1 base, and 18 bases had no gene match. This CDR3 has 19 residues. Germline loops: CDR1 LGHDT, CDR2 YNNKEL (reference sequence). This CDR3 reads CASSQVLAGNSPRMETQYF. In DNA form, the CDR3 reads TGTGCCAGCAGCCAAGTTTTAGCGGGGAACTCCCCTAGGATGGAGACCCAGTACTTC.

The chain links TRBV27 to TRBJ2-7; D is possibly TRBD1 (5 bases). V lost 6 bases, J lost 0 bases, and 15 bases lay in between. CDR1 is MNHEY, CDR2 SMNVEV, per germline (reference sequence). The CDR3 sequence is 15 residues long. CDR3 nucleotide sequence: TGTGCCAGCAGGGGCTTCCAGGGTTTCTCCTACGAGCAGTACTTC. This sequence encodes CASRGFQGFSYEQYF.

The chain is built from TRBV16 and TRBJ1-3; D not resolved. The CDR3 spans 13 residues. V was trimmed by 0 bases and J by 7 bases, leaving 7 bases between them. The germline CDR1 and CDR2 sequences are KGHSY and FQNENV. CDR3 protein: CASSQSRTNTIYF. CDR3 bases: TGTGCCAGCAGCCAATCAAGGACTAACACCATATATTTT.

The genes are TRBV29-1 and TRBJ1-2; possible D gene TRBD1, 5 bases. Germline loops: CDR1 SQVTM, CDR2 ANQGSEA. The CDR3 runs 13 residues. Trimming stripped 4 bases from V and 2 bases from J, with 11 bases between. CDR3 bases: TGCAGCGTTGTATTGACAGCCAACTATGGCTACACCTTC. It is translated as CSVVLTANYGYTF.

The J gene is TRBJ1-3, the V gene TRBV18; a weak D match, TRBD1 (5 bases). The germline gives CDR1 KGHSH, CDR2 LQKENI. The CDR3 totals 12 residues. V gave up 6 bases and J gave up 4 bases, with 7 bases separating them. CDR3 DNA sequence: TGTGCCAGCTCGGGGCCGGGAAACACCATATATTTT. Protein product: CASSGPGNTIYF.

The chain has TRBV4-1 and TRBJ1-4, with 7 bases fitting TRBD1. Germline-derived CDR1 and CDR2 are MGHRA and YSYEKL. This CDR3 is 16 amino acids long. V gave up 4 bases and J gave up 6 bases; unmatched junction bases: 11. This chain's CDR3 is CASSRVQWDSYEKLFF. The DNA for the CDR3 is TGCGCCAGCAGCCGAGTCCAATGGGACAGCTATGAAAAACTGTTTTTT.

The chain combines TRBV3-1 (or the pseudogene TRBV3-2) with TRBJ1-2, with no clear D. This CDR3 region has 14 residues. Germline V CDR1 and CDR2: LGHDT, YNNKEL (reference sequence). Trimming pared 0 bases from V and 13 bases from J, leaving 18 bases between. The CDR3 nucleotides are TGTGCCAGCAGCCAAGATCACGGCGGAAGGCGGGTCACCTTC. Translation gives CASSQDHGGRRVTF.

The V call is TRBV11-2, the J call TRBJ2-3; 12 bases are a match to TRBD2. The ends lost 6 bases at V and 0 bases at J; junction bases unmatched: 7. CDR1 SGHAT and CDR2 FQNNGV come from the germline V gene. The CDR3 spans 17 residues. Here the CDR3 reads CASRILAGGTSTDTQYF. The CDR3 region has the DNA TGTGCCAGCAGAATCCTAGCGGGAGGGACTAGCACAGATACGCAGTATTTT.

The CDR3 sequence: CASTRTADSNQPQHF. The CDR3 DNA follows: TGCGCCAGCACGAGGACAGCCGATAGCAATCAGCCCCAGCATTTT. The V call is TRBV4-1, the J call TRBJ1-5, with D perhaps TRBD1 (6 bases). The V gene's germline CDR1 is MGHRA and CDR2 YSYEKL. V lost 7 bases and J lost 0, with 13 bases in between. The CDR3 spans 15 residues.

This clone was seen only once. The CDR3, as DNA: TGTGCCAGCAGCCCCGGCGGCAGGGCTGAGGAGACCCAGTACTTC. Encoded protein: CASSPGGRAEETQYF. This rearrangement joins TRBV7-3 to TRBJ2-5; tentative D call: TRBD1 (5 bases). V was shortened by 5 bases and J by 5 bases, with 18 bases between the two germline ends. From germline, CDR1 is SGHTA and CDR2 FQGTGA. The CDR3 spans 15 residues.

This chain joins TRBV12-5 and TRBJ2-1; D remains ambiguous. Germline values: CDR1 LGHNT, CDR2 FRNRAP. The CDR3 is 13 amino acids. The V and J ends lost 2 bases and 9 bases respectively, with 11 bases between them. The CDR3 DNA follows: TGTGCTAGTGGTTTGTCGTCTGAGAGTGAGCAGTTCTTC. Its translation: CASGLSSESEQFF.

The gene calls are TRBV9 and TRBJ2-1, with 12 bases aligning to TRBD2. The germline CDR1 and CDR2 sequences are SGDLS and YYNGEE. V was clipped by 9 bases and J by 5 bases; unmatched bases: 6. The CDR3 is 14 residues long. The CDR3 DNA is TGTGCCACCCCTCTAGCGGGAGGGGACAATGAGCAGTTCTTC. Its translation is CATPLAGGDNEQFF.